This T cell receptor (beta chain) was profiled in a study of blood T cell repertoires in COVID-19. The wider study: Sites across the United States, Italy and Spain contributed samples from acute and convalescent COVID-19. In each case, the material was cDNA or gDNA derived from T cells, B-cell-depleted T cells, or PBMCs.

Germline V gives CDR1 MNHNY, CDR2 SVGAGI (reference sequence). Trimming stripped 6 bases from V and 8 bases from J, with 10 bases between. The CDR3 is made up of 11 amino acids. In the authors' methods: The authors estimated nucleated cell counts from reference gene primer amplification. The method was immunoSEQ multiplex PCR; TCRdb's version includes in-frame clones alone and lacks a portion of them. The V and J calls and clone size are taken from that table; D and trimming were inferred from the DNA. The table shows approximately 220,000 clones, with approximately 90% occurring only once. The TCR was taken from a man aged 55 to 70 who had recovered from COVID-19. The V and J genes are TRBV6-6 and TRBJ1-2; weak D call: TRBD1 (6 bases). The sequenced sample consisted of peripheral blood. The CDR3 region has the DNA TGTGCCAGCAGCCCAGGGGTCGGCTACACCTTC. This gives the protein CASSPGVGYTF.